A single sample is the source of the 21 T cell receptor beta chains below, sequenced in a study of T cells expressing NK-cell markers. TCRdb reanalyzed the 5' RACE reads and collapses them to one entry per CDR3 protein, without DNA. The table for this sample gives 400,000 or so distinct CDR3 sequences. Sequencing was performed on blood T cells: a sorted CD56 or NKG2C T cell subset, CD4+ or CD8+ T cells, or bulk PBMC T cells (not recorded which). All receptors derive from a woman aged 45 to 65 in good health.

The rearrangement joins TRBV5-1 to TRBJ2-1; lacking DNA, the TRBD2 call made by TCRdb goes unchecked. This CDR3 is built from 14 residues. Germline values: CDR1 SGHRS, CDR2 YFSETQ. The CDR3 is CASSRERAAYEQFF.

V gene TRBV20-1 combines with J gene TRBJ1-5; TCRdb names TRBD1, which stays unverified in the absence of DNA. The CDR3 covers 16 residues. The germline CDR1 and CDR2 sequences are DFQATT and SNEGSKA (reference sequence). The CDR3 sequence: CSAGTFDRVSNQPQHF.

This rearrangement joins TRBV29-1 to TRBJ2-1; the TRBD2 assignment by TCRdb is unverifiable without DNA. CDR3 length: 16 amino acids. CDR1 is SQVTM, CDR2 ANQGSEA, per germline. CDR3 residues: CSAGLAGVPSYNEQFF.

The chain carries TRBV20-1 and TRBJ2-1; TCRdb names TRBD1, which stays unverified in the absence of DNA. From germline, CDR1 is DFQATT and CDR2 SNEGSKA (reference sequence). This CDR3 spans 11 amino acids. The chain's CDR3 is CSAMDGGEQFF.

The chain combines TRBV27 with TRBJ1-2; TCRdb returns TRBD1, unconfirmable since there is no DNA. The V gene's germline CDR1 is MNHEY and CDR2 SMNVEV (reference sequence). The length of the CDR3 is 14 residues. The CDR3 protein is CTDREGRPSYGYTF.

The chain employs TRBV5-4 and TRBJ2-4; TCRdb calls TRBD1, which cannot be checked without DNA. Germline CDR1 reads SGHNT; CDR2 reads YYREEE (reference sequence). The CDR3 consists of 14 residues. The CDR3 region is CASSPWGAKNIQYF.

The genes are TRBV29-1 and TRBJ2-5; TCRdb reports TRBD2, a call that lacks DNA to check it against. CDR1 is SQVTM, CDR2 ANQGSEA, per germline. The CDR3 consists of 13 residues. CDR3 protein: CSVRWTNGETQYF.

The chain combines TRBV20-1 with TRBJ2-2; TCRdb's D call of TRBD2 is untestable without DNA. Germline assignment: CDR1 DFQATT and CDR2 SNEGSKA (reference sequence). This CDR3 is 13 amino acids long. CDR3 region: CSAKKRYTGELFF.

This chain uses TRBV24-1 with TRBJ2-5; TCRdb returns TRBD1, unconfirmable since there is no DNA. The CDR3 sequence is 19 residues long. CDR1 KGHDR and CDR2 SFDVKD come from the germline V gene. The CDR3 loop is CATSGSRKGRRDTWETQYF.

The chain has TRBV15 and TRBJ1-1; TCRdb proposes TRBD1, but this gene call is untestable without DNA. The CDR3 totals 14 residues. Germline assignment: CDR1 LNHNV and CDR2 YYDKDF (reference sequence). The CDR3 is CATSRSGGEGEAFF.

The gene calls are TRBV10-3 and TRBJ2-5; TCRdb picks TRBD2, but there is no DNA to check that call. Germline V gene sequence: CDR1 ENHRY, CDR2 SYGVKD. This CDR3 has 15 amino acids. This CDR3 reads CAISESGAYQETQYF.

The chain recombines TRBV24-1 with TRBJ2-1; TCRdb indicates TRBD2, and absent DNA this call remains unverified. Germline-derived CDR1 and CDR2 are KGHDR and SFDVKD. CDR3 length equals 15 residues. Here the CDR3 reads CATSDGAGGAVEQFF.

The chain links TRBV25-1 to TRBJ2-1; TCRdb outputs TRBD2, but without DNA this stays unchecked. The CDR3 has 15 residues. Germline CDR1 MGHDK, CDR2 SYGVNS. CDR3 residues: CASSEAQLVYNEQFF.

The V call is TRBV7-9, the J call TRBJ2-3; TCRdb picks TRBD2, but there is no DNA to check that call. Germline-derived CDR1 and CDR2 are SEHNR and FQNEAQ (reference sequence). The CDR3 covers 17 residues. The chain's CDR3 is CASSSHSAGEGTDTQYF. Combining the CDR3 with reference TRBV7-9 and TRBJ2-3 gives the whole variable domain DTGVSQNPRHKITKRGQNVTFRCDPISEHNRLYWYRQTLGQGPEFLTYFQNEAQLEKSRLLSDRFSAERPKGSFSTLEIQRTEQGDSAMYLCASSSHSAGEGTDTQYFGPGTRLTVL.

The rearrangement links TRBV24-1 to TRBJ2-1; the D call of TRBD2 rests on TCRdb alone, since no DNA is present to check it. The CDR3 consists of 16 residues. Germline CDR1 and CDR2: KGHDR and SFDVKD. CDR3 amino acids: CATSDKAGVNYNEQFF.

This chain uses TRBV7-2 with TRBJ2-1; the D call from TCRdb, TRBD2, cannot be confirmed without DNA. Germline-derived CDR1 and CDR2 are SGHTA and FQGNSA. CDR3 length equals 14 residues. The CDR3 loop is CASSFRRGYNEQFF.

The rearrangement links TRBV6-5 to TRBJ2-3; TCRdb selects TRBD2, and the lack of DNA leaves this call unchecked. Germline CDR1 is MNHEY and CDR2 is SVGAGI. This CDR3 is 16 amino acids long. The CDR3 sequence is CASSKGLAGSTDTQYF.

This chain uses TRBV2 with TRBJ2-1; TCRdb indicates TRBD2, and absent DNA this call remains unverified. CDR3 length: 12 amino acids. Germline V gene sequence: CDR1 SNHLY, CDR2 FYNNEI. The CDR3 protein is CASTPGRNEQFF.

The chain couples TRBV29-1 to TRBJ1-1; TCRdb reports TRBD1, a call that lacks DNA to check it against. There are 14 residues in the CDR3. The germline V gene encodes CDR1 SQVTM and CDR2 ANQGSEA. The CDR3 sequence: CSAVTGAVNTEAFF.

The CDR3 reads CASSGGSPPNIQYF. The genes are TRBV5-1 and TRBJ2-4; the D call of TRBD1 rests on TCRdb alone, since no DNA is present to check it. Germline CDR1 and CDR2: SGHRS and YFSETQ. The CDR3 loop spans 14 amino acids.

V and J are TRBV12-3 or TRBV12-4 and TRBJ2-2; TCRdb calls TRBD2, which cannot be checked without DNA. The CDR3 runs 17 residues. CDR3 residues: CASSGLAGGVNTGELFF.